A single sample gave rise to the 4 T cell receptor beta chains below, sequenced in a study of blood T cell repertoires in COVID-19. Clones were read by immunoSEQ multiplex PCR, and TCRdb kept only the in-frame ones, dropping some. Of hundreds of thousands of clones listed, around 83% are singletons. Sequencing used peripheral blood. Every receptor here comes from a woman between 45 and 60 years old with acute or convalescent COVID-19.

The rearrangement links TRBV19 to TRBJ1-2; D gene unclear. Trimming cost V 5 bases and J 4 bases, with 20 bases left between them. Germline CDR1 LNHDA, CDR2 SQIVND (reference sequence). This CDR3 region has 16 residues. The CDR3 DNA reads TGTGCCAGTAGTCCCCCGTTTACCCGACACCTCTATGGCTACACCTTC. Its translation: CASSPPFTRHLYGYTF.

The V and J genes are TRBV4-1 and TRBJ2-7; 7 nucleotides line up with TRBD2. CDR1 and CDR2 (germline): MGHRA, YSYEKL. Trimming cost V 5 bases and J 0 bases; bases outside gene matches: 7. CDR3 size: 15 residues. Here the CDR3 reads CASSREGGFSYEQYF. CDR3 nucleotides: TGCGCCAGCAGCAGGGAGGGAGGGTTCTCCTACGAGCAGTACTTC.

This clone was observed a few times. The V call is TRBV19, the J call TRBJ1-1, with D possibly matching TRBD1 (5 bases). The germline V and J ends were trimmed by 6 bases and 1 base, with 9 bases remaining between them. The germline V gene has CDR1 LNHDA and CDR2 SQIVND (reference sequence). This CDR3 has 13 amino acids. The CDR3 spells CASRTGQNTEAFF. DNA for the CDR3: TGTGCCAGTAGGACCGGACAGAACACTGAAGCTTTCTTT.

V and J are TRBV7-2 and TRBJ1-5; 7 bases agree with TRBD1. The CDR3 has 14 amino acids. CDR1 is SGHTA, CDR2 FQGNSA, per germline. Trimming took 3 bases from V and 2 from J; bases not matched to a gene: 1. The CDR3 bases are TGTGCCAGCAGCTTCGGACAGGGCAATCAGCCCCAGCATTTT. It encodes CASSFGQGNQPQHF.